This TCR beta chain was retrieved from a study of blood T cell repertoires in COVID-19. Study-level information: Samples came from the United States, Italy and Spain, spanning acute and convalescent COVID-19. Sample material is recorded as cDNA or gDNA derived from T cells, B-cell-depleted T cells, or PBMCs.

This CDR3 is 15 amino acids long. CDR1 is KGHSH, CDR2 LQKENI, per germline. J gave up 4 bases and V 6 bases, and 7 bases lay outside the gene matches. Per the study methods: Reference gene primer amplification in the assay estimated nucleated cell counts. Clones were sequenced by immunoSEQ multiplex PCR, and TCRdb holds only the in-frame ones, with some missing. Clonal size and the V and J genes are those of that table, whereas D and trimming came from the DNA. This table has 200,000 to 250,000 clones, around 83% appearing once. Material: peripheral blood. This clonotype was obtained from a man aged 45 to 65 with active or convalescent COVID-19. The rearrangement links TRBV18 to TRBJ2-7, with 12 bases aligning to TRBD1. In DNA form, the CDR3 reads TGTGCCAGCTCGGCCGGGACAGGGGGCGCGTACGAGCAGTACTTC. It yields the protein CASSAGTGGAYEQYF.